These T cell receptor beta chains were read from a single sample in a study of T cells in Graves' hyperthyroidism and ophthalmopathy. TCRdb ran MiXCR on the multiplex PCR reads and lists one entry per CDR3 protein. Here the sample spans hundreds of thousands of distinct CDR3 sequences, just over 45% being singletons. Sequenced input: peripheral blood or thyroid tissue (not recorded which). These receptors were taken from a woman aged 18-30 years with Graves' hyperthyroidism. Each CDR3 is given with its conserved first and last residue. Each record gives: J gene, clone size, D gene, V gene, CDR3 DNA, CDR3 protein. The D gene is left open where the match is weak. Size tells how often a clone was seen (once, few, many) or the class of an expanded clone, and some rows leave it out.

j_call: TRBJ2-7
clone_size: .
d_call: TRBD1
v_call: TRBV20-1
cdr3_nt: TGCAGTGCACCCCCTGCAGGGGGCGATCCAGCCTACGAGCAGTACTTC
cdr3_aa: CSAPPAGGDPAYEQYF

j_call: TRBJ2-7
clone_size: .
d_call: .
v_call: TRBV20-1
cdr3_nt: TGCAGTGGTCTAAGGGGCCGCTCCTACGAGCAGTACTTC
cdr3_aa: CSGLRGRSYEQYF

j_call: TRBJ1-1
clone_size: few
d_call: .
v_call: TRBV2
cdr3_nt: TGTGCCAGCAGTTCGGCTGGGGCTGAAGCTTTCTTT
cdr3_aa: CASSSAGAEAFF

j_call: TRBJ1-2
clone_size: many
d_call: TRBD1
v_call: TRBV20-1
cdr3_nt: TGCAGTGCAGCGAGGGGGACAGAAGGCTACACCTTC
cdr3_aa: CSAARGTEGYTF

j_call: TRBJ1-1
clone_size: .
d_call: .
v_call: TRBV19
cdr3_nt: TGTGCCAGTAGTAAGGAGGGGAGGTGGGTGAACACTGAAGCTTTCTTT
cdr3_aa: CASSKEGRWVNTEAFF

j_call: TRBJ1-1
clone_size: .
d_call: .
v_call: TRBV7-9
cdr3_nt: TGTGCCAGCAGCTTGGTGGCAGGCATGAACACTGAAGCTTTCTTT
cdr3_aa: CASSLVAGMNTEAFF

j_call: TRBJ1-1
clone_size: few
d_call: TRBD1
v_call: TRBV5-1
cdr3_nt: TGCGCCAGCAGCCTAAGCTCCGGACAGGGCGCCACTGAAGCTTTCTTT
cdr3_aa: CASSLSSGQGATEAFF

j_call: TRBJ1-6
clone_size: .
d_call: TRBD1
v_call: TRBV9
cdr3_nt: TGTGCCAGCAGCGCGGGACAGGGCCTTTCACCCCTCCACTTT
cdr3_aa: CASSAGQGLSPLHF

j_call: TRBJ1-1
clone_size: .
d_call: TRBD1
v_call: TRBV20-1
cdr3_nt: TGCAGTGCTAGAATCGGGACAGCCAACACTGAAGCTTTCTTT
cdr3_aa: CSARIGTANTEAFF

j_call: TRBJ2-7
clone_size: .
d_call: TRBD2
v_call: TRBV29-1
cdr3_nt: TGCAGCACTGCGAGCGGGAGGGACTACGAGCAGTACTTC
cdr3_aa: CSTASGRDYEQYF

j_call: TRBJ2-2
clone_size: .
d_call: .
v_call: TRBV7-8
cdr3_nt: TGTGCCAGCAGCTTAGTGGGGAGTGCCGGGGAGCTGTTTTTT
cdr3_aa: CASSLVGSAGELFF

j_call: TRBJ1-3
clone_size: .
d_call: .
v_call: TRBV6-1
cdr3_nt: TGTGCCAGCAGTTACAAGCTATCTGGAAACACCATATATTTT
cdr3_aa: CASSYKLSGNTIYF

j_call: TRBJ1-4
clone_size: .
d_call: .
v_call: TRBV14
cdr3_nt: TGTGCCAGCAGCCACGGGTGGGGGGGAGCGGAACTGTTTTTT
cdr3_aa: CASSHGWGGAELFF

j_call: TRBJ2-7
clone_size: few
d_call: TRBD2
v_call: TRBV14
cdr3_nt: TGTGCCAGCAGCCCGGCGGGACTAGCTTACGAGCAGTACTTC
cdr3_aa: CASSPAGLAYEQYF

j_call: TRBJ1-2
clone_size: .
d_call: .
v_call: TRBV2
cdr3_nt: TGTGCCAGCGTTGATAGGGGTGACACCTACCCTTATGGCTACACCTTC
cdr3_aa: CASVDRGDTYPYGYTF

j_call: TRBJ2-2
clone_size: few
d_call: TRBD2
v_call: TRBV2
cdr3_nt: TGTGCCAGTCGCCGACTAGCGGGAAGGGCCGGGGAGCTGTTTTTT
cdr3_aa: CASRRLAGRAGELFF

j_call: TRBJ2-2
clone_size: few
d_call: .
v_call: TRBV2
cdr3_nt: TGTGCCAGCGTTGAGCTCCCATGGTCGGCCGGGGAGCTGTTTTTT
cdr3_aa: CASVELPWSAGELFF

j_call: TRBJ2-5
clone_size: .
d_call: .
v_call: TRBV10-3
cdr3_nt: TGTGCCAGCAGCCCAGTAACAGGGGAGACCCAGTACTTC
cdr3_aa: CASSPVTGETQYF

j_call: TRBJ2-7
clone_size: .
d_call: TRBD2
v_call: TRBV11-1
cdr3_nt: TGTGCCAGCAGACGACTAGCGGGAGGGGGAATCTACGAGCAGTACTTC
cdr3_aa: CASRRLAGGGIYEQYF

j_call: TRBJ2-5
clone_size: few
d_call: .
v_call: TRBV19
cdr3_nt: TGTGCCAGTGGGACTGGCGATCAAGAGACCCAGTACTTC
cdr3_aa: CASGTGDQETQYF

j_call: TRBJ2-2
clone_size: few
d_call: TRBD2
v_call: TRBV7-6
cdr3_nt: TGTGCCAGCAGCGTCGGGACTAGCGGGACGAACACCGGGGAGCTGTTTTTT
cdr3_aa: CASSVGTSGTNTGELFF

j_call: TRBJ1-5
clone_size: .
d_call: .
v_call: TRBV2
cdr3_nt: TGTGCCAGCAGGCACGGAGTTGGGAGACAGCCCCAGCACTTT
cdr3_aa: CASRHGVGRQPQHF

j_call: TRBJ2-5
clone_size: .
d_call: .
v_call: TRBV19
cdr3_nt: TGTGCCAGTAGTATAGTAGGGACCCAAGGGACCCAGTACTTC
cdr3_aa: CASSIVGTQGTQYF

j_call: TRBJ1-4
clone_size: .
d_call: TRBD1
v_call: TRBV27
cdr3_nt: TGTGCCAGCAGTTTGCCAGGGGACAGGATGTTGTTTTTT
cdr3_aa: CASSLPGDRMLFF

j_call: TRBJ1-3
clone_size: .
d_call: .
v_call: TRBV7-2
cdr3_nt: TGTGCCAGCAGCTTAGGAGTTCTAGGAAACACCATATATTTT
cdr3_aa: CASSLGVLGNTIYF

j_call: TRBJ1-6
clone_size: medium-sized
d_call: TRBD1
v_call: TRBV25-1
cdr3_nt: TGTGCCAGCAGTCTCTATGGGACAGGGGGCAATTCACCCCTCCACTTT
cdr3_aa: CASSLYGTGGNSPLHF

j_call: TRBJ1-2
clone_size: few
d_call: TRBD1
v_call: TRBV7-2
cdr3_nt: TGTGCCAGCAGCTTAATATCCGGGACAGCCTATGGCTACACCTTC
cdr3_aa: CASSLISGTAYGYTF

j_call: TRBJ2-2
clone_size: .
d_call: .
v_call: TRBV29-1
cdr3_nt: TGCAGCGTTTTCCCGGGCGGGGAGCTGTTTTTT
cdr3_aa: CSVFPGGELFF

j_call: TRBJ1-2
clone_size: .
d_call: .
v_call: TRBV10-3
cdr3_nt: TGTGCCAGCAGAACTAGCTATGGCTACACCTTC
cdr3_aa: CASRTSYGYTF

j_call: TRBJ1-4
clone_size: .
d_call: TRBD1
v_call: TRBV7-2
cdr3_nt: TGTGCCAGCAGCTTAGAGGGGACAGGGGTTGAAAAACTGTTTTTT
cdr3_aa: CASSLEGTGVEKLFF

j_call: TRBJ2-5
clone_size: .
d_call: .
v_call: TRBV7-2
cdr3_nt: TGTGCCAGCAGCTTAGAGATCAGGACGCAAGAGACCCAGTACTTC
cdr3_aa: CASSLEIRTQETQYF

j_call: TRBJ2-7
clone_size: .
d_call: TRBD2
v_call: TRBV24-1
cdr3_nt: TGTGCCACCAGTGATCCTAGCGGGACTAGCATCGACGAGCAGTACTTC
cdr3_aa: CATSDPSGTSIDEQYF

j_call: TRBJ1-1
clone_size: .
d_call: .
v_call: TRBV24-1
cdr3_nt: TGTGCCACCAGCGTTGAAGCAGGTGGGAACACTGAAGCTTTCTTT
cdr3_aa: CATSVEAGGNTEAFF

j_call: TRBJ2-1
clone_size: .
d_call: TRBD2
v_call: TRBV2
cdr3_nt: TGTGCCAGCAATGGACTAGTCTCCTACAATGAGCAGTTCTTC
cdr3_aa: CASNGLVSYNEQFF

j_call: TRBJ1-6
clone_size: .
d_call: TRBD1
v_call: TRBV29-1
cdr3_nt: TGCAGCGTTTCGGACAGGGGTTCACCCCTCCACTTT
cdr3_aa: CSVSDRGSPLHF

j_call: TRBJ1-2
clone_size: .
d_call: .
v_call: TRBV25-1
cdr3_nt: TGTGCCAGCAGCGTAGAACGCTATGGCTACACCTTC
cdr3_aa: CASSVERYGYTF

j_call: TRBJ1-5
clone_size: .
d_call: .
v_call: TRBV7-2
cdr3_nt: TGCGCCAGCAGCCAAAGGGAGAATCAGCCCCAGCATTTT
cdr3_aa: CASSQRENQPQHF

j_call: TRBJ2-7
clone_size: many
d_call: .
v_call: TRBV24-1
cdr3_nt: TGTGCCACCAGTGATCCCACGACCCTCGAGCAGTACTTC
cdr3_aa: CATSDPTTLEQYF

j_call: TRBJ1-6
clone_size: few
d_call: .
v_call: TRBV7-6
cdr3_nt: TGTGCCAGCAGCCATTCGGGTGGTAATTCACCCCTCCACTTT
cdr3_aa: CASSHSGGNSPLHF

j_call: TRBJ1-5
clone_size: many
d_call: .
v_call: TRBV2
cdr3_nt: TGTGCCAGCAGTGATTACCCAGGGGATCAGCCCCAGCATTTT
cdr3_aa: CASSDYPGDQPQHF

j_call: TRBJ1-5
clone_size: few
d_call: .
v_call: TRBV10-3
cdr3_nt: TGTGCCAGCATCGGGCCGTACGCCGGTCCCATAGCAAATCAGCCCCAGCATTTT
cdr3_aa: CASIGPYAGPIANQPQHF

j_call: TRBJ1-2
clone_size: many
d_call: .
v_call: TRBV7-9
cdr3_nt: TGCGCCAGCAGCTTGCAAACAGACTATGGCTACACCTTC
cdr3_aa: CASSLQTDYGYTF

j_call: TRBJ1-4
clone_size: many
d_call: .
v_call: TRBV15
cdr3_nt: TGTGCCACCAGCAGAGATCGGTTGGACGGCCGTAATGAAAAACTGTTTTTT
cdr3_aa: CATSRDRLDGRNEKLFF

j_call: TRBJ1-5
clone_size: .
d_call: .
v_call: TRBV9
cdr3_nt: TGTGCCAGCAGTTTCAGGGAAGGAAATAGCAATCAGCCCCAGCATTTT
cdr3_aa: CASSFREGNSNQPQHF

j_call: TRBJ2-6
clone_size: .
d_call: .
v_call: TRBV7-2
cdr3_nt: TGTGCCAGCAGCCGGGCGGGTGCAGGGGCCAACGTCCTGACTTTC
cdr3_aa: CASSRAGAGANVLTF

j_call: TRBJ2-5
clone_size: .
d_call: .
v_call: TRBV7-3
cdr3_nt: TGTGCCAGCAGCTTAGAATGGATCCCGGGGACCCAATACTTC
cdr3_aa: CASSLEWIPGTQYF

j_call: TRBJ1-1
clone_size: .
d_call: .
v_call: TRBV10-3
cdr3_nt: TGTGCCATCAGGCTGAACACTGAAGCTTTCTTT
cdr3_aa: CAIRLNTEAFF

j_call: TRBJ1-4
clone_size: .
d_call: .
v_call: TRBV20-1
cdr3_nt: TGCAGTGCTAAGGGTCCGGTGGGAGGCGAAAAACTGTTTTTT
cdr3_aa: CSAKGPVGGEKLFF

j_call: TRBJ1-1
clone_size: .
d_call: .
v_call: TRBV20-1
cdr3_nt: TGCAGTGCTACCGCTCTTTGGAACACTGAAGCTTTCTTT
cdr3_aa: CSATALWNTEAFF